The clone carrying this T cell receptor (beta chain) is a singleton in its sample. Its antigen remains unknown. These data originate in a study of T cells in localized non-small cell lung cancer. General study results and limits: It remains possible that heterogeneity exists, since only one tumor region was sequenced. There was higher T cell clonality in uninvolved adjacent lung than in tumor, and it was highest there. Higher blood T cell density tracked longer overall survival. Adjacent lung exhibited a median of 57 among the 100 most abundant tumor clones.

The table came from immunoSEQ multiplex PCR; TCRdb's copy has only in-frame clones and leaves some out. The sample lists 45,000 to 50,000 clones, around 83% occurring once. Germline V gene sequence: CDR1 MNHNS, CDR2 SASEGT. This CDR3 contains 13 residues. The ends were cut back, 8 bases at V and 6 bases at J, with 17 bases in the middle. The chain has TRBV6-1 and TRBJ2-7, with D perhaps TRBD1 (5 bases). The starting material was PBMCs, obtained before any cancer treatment. This TCR came from a man aged 40 to 70 with stage II lung adenocarcinoma. CDR3 bases: TGTGCCAGCTGCAAGCTGACAGTCGCCGAGCAGTACTTC. Amino acids: CASCKLTVAEQYF.